Following are 32 T cell receptor beta chains from one sample sequenced in a study of cytomegalovirus exposure and HLA in healthy donors. Primers included in the PCR were 60 Vbeta and 13 Jbeta primers. Sequenced by immunoSEQ multiplex PCR; TCRdb stores in-frame clones only, minus some. The repertoire has tens of thousands of clones, nearly 80% of them found once; the top ten carry approximately 8.9%. The sequenced sample consisted of PBMCs. These receptors were collected from a woman in her forties in good health and CMV-seropositive.

This chain links TRBV5-6 with TRBJ1-3; TRBD1 matches 8 bases. The V segment lost 1 base and the J segment 3 bases; nucleotides outside the gene matches: 6. Germline-derived CDR1 and CDR2 are SGHDT and YYEEEE. This CDR3 is built from 16 residues. CDR3 in amino acids: CASSLTRQGSGNTIYF. For the CDR3, the DNA is TGTGCCAGCAGCTTGACGCGACAGGGGAGTGGAAACACCATATATTTT.

DNA for the CDR3: TGTGCCAGCAGTTACTCGGCAGGGTGGGAAAACACCATATATTTT. Its protein product is CASSYSAGWENTIYF. The rearrangement uses TRBV6-5 and TRBJ1-3; a possible D gene is TRBD1 (5 bases). The CDR3 loop spans 15 amino acids. V lost 0 bases, J lost 6 bases, and 12 bases lay in between. Germline assignment: CDR1 MNHEY and CDR2 SVGAGI.

V is TRBV18 and J is TRBJ2-3, with TRBD2 matching 7 bases. CDR1 KGHSH and CDR2 LQKENI come from the germline V gene. The CDR3 has 16 amino acids. V trimming: 0 bases; J trimming: 4 bases; junction bases outside the gene matches: 7. CDR3 amino acids: CASSPPIGRGSDTQYF. The CDR3 coding sequence is TGTGCCAGCTCACCACCAATTGGGCGGGGGTCAGATACGCAGTATTTT.

V and J are TRBV28 and TRBJ2-5, with D possibly TRBD2 on 6 matching bases. The germline V gene encodes CDR1 MDHEN and CDR2 SYDVKM. The CDR3 runs to 14 residues. V dropped 3 bases and J dropped 5 bases, with 13 bases sitting between them. The CDR3 DNA reads TGTGCCAGCAGTTTCGGGAGCACCAGGGAGACCCAGTACTTC. Residues: CASSFGSTRETQYF.

The rearrangement joins TRBV13 to TRBJ1-1, with a tentative D call TRBD1 (5 bases). Per germline, CDR1 PRHDT and CDR2 FYEKMQ (reference sequence). The CDR3 spans 14 residues. Trimming left V 1 base short and J 6 bases short, with 12 bases between. The CDR3 loop is CASSLVFREAEAFF. DNA of the CDR3: TGTGCCAGCAGCTTAGTTTTCAGGGAAGCTGAAGCTTTCTTT.

The genes are TRBV7-3 and TRBJ2-3, with TRBD2 identical over 10 bases. The CDR3 sequence is 14 residues long. Germline V CDR1 and CDR2: SGHTA, FQGTGA. The V gene end was trimmed by 5 bases and the J gene end by 4 bases; junction bases not matched to a gene: 3. This CDR3 is CASSPGLAPDTQYF. CDR3 coding DNA: TGTGCCAGCAGCCCGGGACTAGCGCCAGATACGCAGTATTTT.

This clone was detected once. The chain uses TRBV6-5 and TRBJ1-2; D is unresolved. This CDR3 is built from 14 residues. Germline-derived CDR1 and CDR2 are MNHEY and SVGAGI. Between the trimmed V and J ends, which lost 0 bases and 4 bases, there was a span of 9 bases. The CDR3 DNA follows: TGTGCCAGCAGTTACTCATCAACAGCCTATGGCTACACCTTC. Residues: CASSYSSTAYGYTF.

The chain employs TRBV6-5 and TRBJ1-6; no firm D call. Germline-derived CDR1 and CDR2 are MNHEY and SVGAGI. Trimming pared 2 bases from V and 5 bases from J, leaving 4 bases between. This CDR3 contains 13 residues. DNA for the CDR3: TGTGCCAGCAGTTACGGAGATAATTCACCCCTCCACTTT. Its translation is CASSYGDNSPLHF.

V gene TRBV5-5 combines with J gene TRBJ2-7, with D possibly being TRBD2 (6 bases). The V and J ends lost 0 bases and 4 bases respectively, with 11 bases between them. The CDR3 length is 14 residues. Germline values: CDR1 SGHKS, CDR2 YYEKEE (reference sequence). The CDR3 reads CASSLEGTFYEQYF. For the CDR3, the DNA is TGTGCCAGCAGCTTGGAAGGGACTTTTTACGAGCAGTACTTC.

The gene calls are TRBV28 and TRBJ2-7; 8 bases match TRBD2. The junction had 11 bases not matched to a gene; V was cut back by 4 bases and J by 6 bases. The CDR3 consists of 15 residues. Per germline, CDR1 MDHEN and CDR2 SYDVKM. CDR3: CASSYSGLALGEQYF. CDR3 bases: TGTGCCAGCAGTTACAGCGGACTAGCTCTCGGCGAGCAGTACTTC.

This chain connects TRBV28 to TRBJ2-7; 8 nucleotides agree with TRBD2. Germline CDR1 and CDR2: MDHEN and SYDVKM. This CDR3 is 12 amino acids long. V lost 3 bases and J lost 7; bases outside the gene matches: 2. This chain's CDR3 is CASSFPGGEQYF. The CDR3 nucleotides are TGTGCCAGCAGTTTCCCGGGGGGGGAGCAGTACTTC.

The V call is TRBV30, the J call TRBJ1-4, with a tentative D call TRBD1 (5 bases). V dropped 3 bases and J dropped 8 bases, with 16 bases sitting between them. Germline V gene data show CDR1 as GTSNPN and CDR2 as SVGIG (reference sequence). This CDR3 is built from 14 residues. The CDR3 loop is CAWRGWGDREKLFF. The CDR3 DNA reads TGTGCCTGGAGAGGGTGGGGGGATCGCGAAAAACTGTTTTTT.

This clone has more than one count but fewer than ten. This chain links TRBV28 with TRBJ1-2, with 7 bases that match TRBD1. The CDR3 is 13 residues long. V lost 6 bases and J lost 2; bases outside the gene matches: 3. Per the germline V gene, CDR1 is MDHEN and CDR2 is SYDVKM. CDR3 region: CASSPGQNYGYTF. The DNA of the CDR3 is TGTGCCAGCAGCCCGGGACAGAACTATGGCTACACCTTC.

V gene TRBV10-3 combines with J gene TRBJ1-6; D ambiguous. Trimming shortened V by 1 base and J by 4 bases, and 5 bases separated the two germline ends. Germline V CDR1 and CDR2: ENHRY, SYGVKD. CDR3 length equals 14 residues. The CDR3 is CAISELQYNSPLHF. DNA for the CDR3: TGTGCCATCAGTGAGTTGCAGTATAATTCACCCCTCCACTTT.

The chain couples TRBV18 to TRBJ1-5; TRBD1 matches 7 bases. CDR1 is KGHSH and CDR2 is LQKENI in the germline V gene. V shed 5 bases and J 5 bases; nucleotides not matched to a gene: 3. The CDR3 extends over 13 amino acids. The CDR3 is CASSIDRDQPQHF. The CDR3 bases are TGTGCCAGCTCAATAGACAGGGATCAGCCCCAGCATTTT.

The chain has TRBV19 and TRBJ1-5; 7 bases match TRBD1. CDR3 length equals 12 residues. V shed 9 bases and J 9 bases; nucleotides not matched to a gene: 8. Germline CDR1 LNHDA, CDR2 SQIVND (reference sequence). The CDR3 spells CASTGASGPQHF. The CDR3 DNA follows: TGTGCCAGCACAGGGGCCTCCGGGCCCCAGCATTTT. The full variable domain, in which reference TRBV19 and TRBJ1-5 provide the parts outside the CDR3, is DGGITQSPKYLFRKEGQNVTLSCEQNLNHDAMYWYRQDPGQGLRLIYYSQIVNDFQKGDIAEGYSVSREKKESFPLTVTSAQKNPTAFYLCASTGASGPQHFGDGTRLSIL.

Details on this clone: This CDR3 is also generated by other DNA sequences in the sample. The chain recombines TRBV5-1 with TRBJ1-3, with 7 bases aligning to TRBD1. J was trimmed by 0 bases and V by 4 bases; bases with no gene match: 4. CDR3 size: 15 residues. Germline V gives CDR1 SGHRS, CDR2 YFSETQ. Written as DNA, the CDR3 is TGCGCCAGCAGCCTGGGACAGAGCTCTGGAAACACCATATATTTT. Translating it yields CASSLGQSSGNTIYF.

The CDR3 DNA reads as TGTGCCAGCAGCTCCGGGACTAGCGGGGGCGAGACCCAGTACTTC. Translation: CASSSGTSGGETQYF. The gene calls are TRBV7-3 and TRBJ2-5, with 14 bases aligning to TRBD2. CDR3 length: 15 residues. The V and J ends lost 4 bases and 5 bases, in that order; junction bases with no gene match: 3. The germline V gene has CDR1 SGHTA and CDR2 FQGTGA.

The chain employs TRBV7-9 and TRBJ1-4; D possibly corresponds to TRBD1 (5 bases). Germline values: CDR1 SEHNR, CDR2 FQNEAQ (reference sequence). This CDR3 has 13 amino acids. V lost 6 bases to trimming and J lost 7 bases, with 12 bases between them. This CDR3 reads CASSEGEGEKLFF. Here the CDR3 DNA reads TGTGCCAGCAGTGAAGGGGAGGGTGAAAAACTGTTTTTT. Filled out from reference TRBV7-9 and TRBJ1-4, the complete variable domain reads DTGVSQNPRHKITKRGQNVTFRCDPISEHNRLYWYRQTLGQGPEFLTYFQNEAQLEKSRLLSDRFSAERPKGSFSTLEIQRTEQGDSAMYLCASSEGEGEKLFFGSGTQLSVL.

V and J are TRBV19 and TRBJ2-2; 9 bases align to TRBD2. This CDR3 contains 15 residues. CDR1 LNHDA and CDR2 SQIVND come from the germline V gene (reference sequence). Trimming removed 7 bases from V and 1 base from J; junction bases left unmatched: 4. The CDR3, as DNA: TGTGCCAGTAAAGCGGGGGGCCAGAACACCGGGGAGCTGTTTTTT. It is translated as CASKAGGQNTGELFF.

The chain couples TRBV4-1 to TRBJ1-2; D perhaps matches TRBD1 (5 bases). CDR1 MGHRA and CDR2 YSYEKL come from the germline V gene. This CDR3 has 14 residues. Trimming cost V 2 bases and J 6 bases, with 13 bases left between them. CDR3 in DNA: TGCGCCAGCAGCCAATACTTGGGGGGAGATGGCTACACCTTC. Translating gives CASSQYLGGDGYTF.

This clone was observed a few times. The chain joins TRBV4-3 to TRBJ1-3, with no clear D. The CDR3 is 15 amino acids. The ends were cut back, 0 bases at V and 1 base at J, with 7 bases in the middle. CDR1 LGHNA and CDR2 YSLEER come from the germline V gene. CDR3 residues: CASSQDRVSGNTIYF. The DNA for the CDR3 is TGCGCCAGCAGCCAAGATCGTGTTTCTGGAAACACCATATATTTT.

This sequence joins TRBV6-4 and TRBJ1-1; 9 positions agree with TRBD1. The J segment lost 4 bases and the V segment lost 5 bases, leaving 2 bases of the junction unmatched. The CDR3 sequence is 13 residues long. Germline V lookup: CDR1 MRHNA, CDR2 SNTAGT. CDR3 sequence reads: CASSLTGGTEAFF. CDR3 nucleotide sequence: TGTGCCAGCAGTCTGACAGGGGGCACTGAAGCTTTCTTT.

The chain is built from TRBV4-3 and TRBJ2-3; D may be TRBD2 (6 bases). The germline V and J ends were trimmed by 1 base and 2 bases, with 13 bases remaining between them. CDR1 is LGHNA and CDR2 is YSLEER in the germline V gene. CDR3 length: 16 residues. CDR3 in amino acids: CASSQVLGGATDTQYF. The CDR3 DNA is TGCGCCAGCAGCCAAGTTCTCGGCGGGGCCACAGATACGCAGTATTTT.

The V and J genes are TRBV19 and TRBJ1-1; 7 positions agree with TRBD1. Germline V gene lookup returns CDR1 LNHDA and CDR2 SQIVND (reference sequence). This CDR3 has 13 residues. After removal of 5 bases from V and 8 bases from J, the junction contained 8 bases not matched to a gene. The CDR3 region has the DNA TGTGCCAGTAGTGGCTGGACAGGAATAGAAGCTTTCTTT. Protein product: CASSGWTGIEAFF.

The gene calls are TRBV6-6 and TRBJ2-2, with 9 positions matching TRBD2. The CDR3 is 16 residues long. V lost 2 bases and J lost 2; bases outside the gene matches: 3. The germline V gene encodes CDR1 MNHNY and CDR2 SVGAGI (reference sequence). CDR3 sequence reads: CASSYGGTSNTGELFF. DNA for the CDR3: TGTGCCAGCAGTTACGGCGGGACTAGCAACACCGGGGAGCTGTTTTTT.

The gene calls are TRBV11-2 and TRBJ1-2; 10 bases line up with TRBD1. Germline V gives CDR1 SGHAT, CDR2 FQNNGV. V trimming: 1 base; J trimming: 3 bases; junction bases outside the gene matches: 2. The CDR3 consists of 15 residues. CDR3 sequence (DNA): TGTGCCAGCAGCTTAGGGGACAGGGGACACTATGGCTACACCTTC. This encodes CASSLGDRGHYGYTF.

V gene TRBV7-8 combines with J gene TRBJ1-2; no definite D call. Germline lookup yields CDR1 SGHVS and CDR2 FQNEAQ. The CDR3 totals 16 residues. The V and J ends lost 3 bases and 0 bases respectively, with 14 bases between them. The CDR3, as DNA: TGTGCCAGCAGCTTGGCCTTAGGAGCTGCTAACTATGGCTACACCTTC. Protein product: CASSLALGAANYGYTF.

The chain has TRBV2 and TRBJ1-2, with TRBD1 as a possible D gene (6 bases). The CDR3 covers 12 residues. Between the trimmed V and J ends, which lost 6 bases and 7 bases, there was a span of 12 bases. CDR1 and CDR2 (germline): SNHLY, FYNNEI. The CDR3, as DNA: TGTGCCAGCAGGAGGGGGTCGGGTGGCTACACCTTC. Translation gives CASRRGSGGYTF.

V usage is TRBV6-5 and J usage is TRBJ2-1; 10 nucleotides align to TRBD1. CDR3 length equals 15 residues. V lost 6 bases to trimming and J lost 3 bases; unmatched junction nucleotides: 5. The germline V gene encodes CDR1 MNHEY and CDR2 SVGAGI. As DNA, the CDR3 is TGTGCCAGCAGCCAGGGACAGGGGAACTACAATGAGCAGTTCTTC. Amino acid sequence: CASSQGQGNYNEQFF.

The chain joins TRBV28 to TRBJ2-7; TRBD2 matches at 8 bases. V lost 1 base, J lost 0 bases, and 8 bases stayed unmatched. The CDR3 runs to 17 residues. Germline V gene sequence: CDR1 MDHEN, CDR2 SYDVKM. CDR3 amino acids: CASSLSGGTKSSYEQYF. CDR3 in DNA: TGTGCCAGCAGTTTATCGGGAGGGACTAAAAGCTCCTACGAGCAGTACTTC.

The V gene is TRBV9, the J gene TRBJ1-4; TRBD1 matches at 7 bases. V shed 0 bases, J shed 6 bases, and the junction held 11 bases outside the gene matches. The CDR3 length is 17 residues. CDR1 and CDR2 (germline): SGDLS, YYNGEE. CDR3: CASSVDLTGDTDEKLFF. The CDR3 DNA follows: TGTGCCAGCAGCGTAGATTTAACAGGGGACACGGATGAAAAACTGTTTTTT.